This T cell receptor beta chain was identified in a study of T-cell reconstitution after alpha-beta-depleted transplantation in children. Findings of the study overall: At one year after transplant, newly produced T cells mostly accounted for T-cell counts and diversity. Surviving thymic progenitors and recipient T cells were the source of high TCRbeta diversity at day 60 in some patients.

This clonotype was detected ten times or more. Antigen unknown. TCRbeta library preparation incorporated unique molecular identifiers. TCRdb processed the PCR reads anew with MiXCR; each CDR3 protein has one entry. The sample lists about 170,000 distinct CDR3 sequences; approximately 12% were seen once. Germline CDR1 and CDR2: LGHDT and YNNKEL (reference sequence). This CDR3 has 15 amino acids. Trimming took off 0 bases at V and 0 bases at J, with 8 bases between the two ends. The receptor comes from a boy younger than 10 with acute myeloid leukemia, due to receive a stem cell transplant. The starting material was PBMCs, obtained before TCRalphabeta/CD19-depleted stem cell transplant. This chain links TRBV3-1 with TRBJ1-2; D is uncertain. DNA of the CDR3: TGTGCCAGCAGCCAAGATCGGGCAGCTAACTATGGCTACACCTTC. Residues: CASSQDRAANYGYTF.